This T cell receptor (beta chain) emerged from a study of T cell changes during pregnancy in multiple sclerosis (dated by TCRdb to between 2019 and 2020). Looking at the study overall: In women with multiple sclerosis, the researchers looked at how the T cell repertoire shifted as pregnancy progressed.

Reading from cysteine to phenylalanine, the CDR3 counts 13 amino acids. Only the CDR3 DNA stays, 39 bases, in frame from base 1. Looking up the germline V gene yields CDR1 WSHSY and CDR2 SAAADI. Trimming leaves V shorter by 7 bases and J shorter by 2 bases, with the junction holding 2 bases beyond the gene matches. To prepare the library, the immunoSEQ multiplex PCR assay was applied. TCRdb holds this immuneACCESS table with in-frame rearrangements only. Some clones are missing; in checked studies, unresolved V genes explain under half, and the rest has no known cause. This sample lists some 85,000 clones; around 94% were detected once. Of the sample, about 0.8% falls within the top ten clones. A single count supports this clone. The antigen it recognizes is unknown. No base qualities exist here, and no much larger clone lies one base off it.

This sequence was found in a female donor with multiple sclerosis, enrolled in a pregnancy study. The rearranged segments are TRBV10-2 and TRBJ2-7; 10 central bases correspond to TRBD2. The sample here was peripheral blood, taken in the third trimester of pregnancy. CDR3 region: CASTLAGAYEQYF. The DNA sequence is given as TGCGCCAGCACCCTAGCGGGGGCCTACGAGCAGTACTTC.